These 5 T cell receptor beta chains were all obtained from the same sample, sequenced in a study of molecular identifiers for immune sequencing clone quantification. TCRdb ran MiXCR on the PCR reads and lists one entry per CDR3 protein. The data contain about 40,000 distinct CDR3 sequences, 18% of them seen just once; the ten biggest clones take up 6.5% to 8%. Sequences were obtained from naive CD8+ T cells from blood, with Jurkat cell RNA spiked in. Subset of the sample: FACS-sorted CD8+CD4-CCR7+CD45RA+ naive T cells. The source of these receptors is a human donor in good health. Some libraries in this study had Jurkat cell RNA spiked in.

With respect to this clonotype: Since a much larger clone is just one base distant, this may be a read error. Written as DNA, the CDR3 is TGCGCCAGCAACTTGGCCTACGGGACTACTCTCGGGGAGCAGTACTTC. Its protein product is CASNLAYGTTLGEQYF. This sequence joins TRBV5-1 and TRBJ2-7, with 7 bases fitting TRBD2. Germline CDR1 reads SGHRS; CDR2 reads YFSETQ. The CDR3 is 16 residues long. The full variable domain, with the rest looked up from reference TRBV5-1 and TRBJ2-7, is KAGVTQTPRYLIKTRGQQVTLSCSPISGHRSVSWYQQTPGQGLQFLFEYFSETQRNKGNFPGRFSGRQFSNSRSEMNVSTLELGDSALYLCASNLAYGTTLGEQYFGPGTRLTVT.

V is TRBV5-1 and J is TRBJ2-1; no definite D call. The germline V and J ends were trimmed by 3 bases and 6 bases, with 10 bases remaining between them. Germline V gives CDR1 SGHRS, CDR2 YFSETQ. This CDR3 is built from 13 residues. Here the CDR3 reads CASSWVAGNEQFF. The CDR3 DNA sequence: TGCGCCAGCAGCTGGGTGGCCGGCAATGAGCAGTTCTTC.

As regards this clonotype: The junction does not match germline at one end; this may be a read error. The chain joins TRBV7-8 to TRBJ1-2; D call uncertain. The CDR3 is 12 residues long. Germline lookup yields CDR1 SGHVS and CDR2 FQNEAQ. CDR3 in DNA: TGTGCCAGCAACTTAGGCACGGAGGGCTACACCTTC. Protein sequence: CASNLGTEGYTF.

This clonotype was counted a few times. The rearrangement links TRBV28 to TRBJ1-5, with 7 nucleotides matching TRBD1. Unmatched junction bases numbered 10, after V lost 5 bases and J lost 3 bases. The CDR3 covers 16 residues. In germline, CDR1 is MDHEN, CDR2 SYDVKM. DNA for the CDR3: TGTGCCAGCAGTCACCCACGACAGGGACTCAATCAGCCCCAGCATTTT. Its translation is CASSHPRQGLNQPQHF. Based on the CDR3 plus reference TRBV28 and TRBJ1-5, the full variable domain is DVKVTQSSRYLVKRTGEKVFLECVQDMDHENMFWYRQDPGLGLRLIYFSYDVKMKEKGDIPEGYSVSREKKERFSLILESASTNQTSMYLCASSHPRQGLNQPQHFGDGTRLSIL.

This chain links TRBV28 with TRBJ2-5, with 11 bases that match TRBD1. V lost 2 bases to trimming and J lost 7 bases; unmatched junction nucleotides: 9. The length of the CDR3 is 16 residues. Looked up from germline, CDR1 is MDHEN and CDR2 is SYDVKM. The DNA for the CDR3 is TGTGCCAGCAGTTTAACCGGGACAGGGGGTCTGGGGACCCAGTACTTC. Its translation: CASSLTGTGGLGTQYF.